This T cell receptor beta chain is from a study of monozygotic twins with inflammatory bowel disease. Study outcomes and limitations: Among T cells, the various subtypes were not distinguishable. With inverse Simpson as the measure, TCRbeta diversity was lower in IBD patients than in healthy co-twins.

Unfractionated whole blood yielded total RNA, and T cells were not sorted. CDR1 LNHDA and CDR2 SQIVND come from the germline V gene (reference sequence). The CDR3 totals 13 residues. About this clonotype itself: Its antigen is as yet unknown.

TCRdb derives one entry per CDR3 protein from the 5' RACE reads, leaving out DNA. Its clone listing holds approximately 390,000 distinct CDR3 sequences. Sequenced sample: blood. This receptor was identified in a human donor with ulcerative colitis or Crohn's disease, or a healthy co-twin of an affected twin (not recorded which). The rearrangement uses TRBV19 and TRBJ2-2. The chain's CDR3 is CASSIVGSGELFF.